These 22 T cell receptor beta chains were all obtained from the same sample, sequenced in a study of shared clonotypes between healthy human individuals. The method was immunoSEQ multiplex PCR; TCRdb's version includes in-frame clones alone and lacks a portion of them. Found here are about 960,000 clones, less than 85% of them singletons; the top ten hold around 1.4%. Sequenced sample: memory CD4+ T cells sorted from blood. The subset was: CD45RA-negative fraction. The origin of the receptors is a young man in good health.

This clone was detected ten times or more. The chain couples TRBV19 to TRBJ1-2; D not resolved. This CDR3 spans 13 amino acids. The V gene lost 1 base and the J gene lost 4 bases, with 7 bases spanning the gap. CDR1 and CDR2 from the germline V gene are LNHDA and SQIVND (reference sequence). CDR3 protein: CASSIGLFYGYTF. The CDR3 DNA is TGTGCCAGTAGTATAGGGCTCTTCTATGGCTACACCTTC. The full variable domain, with the rest looked up from reference TRBV19 and TRBJ1-2, is DGGITQSPKYLFRKEGQNVTLSCEQNLNHDAMYWYRQDPGQGLRLIYYSQIVNDFQKGDIAEGYSVSREKKESFPLTVTSAQKNPTAFYLCASSIGLFYGYTFGSGTRLTVV.

The rearrangement joins TRBV7-9 to TRBJ2-3; D might be TRBD2 (6 bases). Deletions cut 1 base from V and 5 bases from J, with 16 bases between. The germline V gene encodes CDR1 SEHNR and CDR2 FQNEAQ (reference sequence). The CDR3 extends over 16 amino acids. The CDR3 reads CASSLGTVNGGDTQYF. CDR3 DNA sequence: TGTGCCAGCAGCTTAGGGACTGTTAACGGGGGAGATACGCAGTATTTT.

The chain combines TRBV5-1 with TRBJ2-3; D is uncertain. This CDR3 spans 14 amino acids. The germline V gene encodes CDR1 SGHRS and CDR2 YFSETQ. V was shortened by 0 bases and J by 2 bases, with 7 bases between the two germline ends. CDR3 sequence reads: CASSLGKPTDTQYF. As DNA, the CDR3 is TGCGCCAGCAGCTTGGGGAAACCCACAGATACGCAGTATTTT.

The chain couples TRBV27 to TRBJ2-3, with TRBD2 matching over 8 bases. This CDR3 is 15 amino acids long. From germline, CDR1 is MNHEY and CDR2 SMNVEV (reference sequence). V lost 8 bases to trimming and J lost 0 bases; unmatched junction nucleotides: 7. Written as DNA, the CDR3 is TGTGCCAGCGGTAGACTAGCGTCTAGCACAGATACGCAGTATTTT. Translation gives CASGRLASSTDTQYF.

The V and J genes are TRBV28 and TRBJ1-2; no definite D call. CDR3 size: 15 residues. Trimming removed 2 bases from V and 1 base from J, with 11 bases in between. Germline V gene sequence: CDR1 MDHEN, CDR2 SYDVKM. CDR3 DNA sequence: TGTGCCAGCAGTTTAAGGCCAGTCTTTAACTATGGCTACACCTTC. Amino acid sequence: CASSLRPVFNYGYTF.

This sequence joins TRBV29-1 and TRBJ2-6; 7 positions match TRBD1. Germline lookup yields CDR1 SQVTM and CDR2 ANQGSEA. The trim removed 2 bases at V and 0 bases at J, leaving 4 bases unmatched. CDR3 length: 16 amino acids. The CDR3 nucleotides read TGCAGCGTTGAACGCAGGGGGTCCTCTGGGGCCAACGTCCTGACTTTC. Its protein is CSVERRGSSGANVLTF.

This chain links TRBV11-2 with TRBJ2-5; D is undetermined. The V gene's germline CDR1 is SGHAT and CDR2 FQNNGV. CDR3 length: 15 amino acids. Trimming cost V 4 bases and J 5 bases, with 17 bases left between them. In DNA form, the CDR3 reads TGTGCCAGCAGCTCCCGACGTGGTGCTGGGGAGACCCAGTACTTC. It specifies CASSSRRGAGETQYF.

V gene TRBV11-2 combines with J gene TRBJ1-6, with D possibly being TRBD1 (5 bases). This CDR3 is built from 15 residues. CDR1 is SGHAT and CDR2 is FQNNGV in the germline V gene. V dropped 3 bases and J dropped 8 bases, with 14 bases sitting between them. CDR3 in amino acids: CASSLNAGWDSPLHF. The CDR3, as DNA: TGTGCCAGCAGCTTGAATGCAGGGTGGGATTCACCCCTCCACTTT.

The chain employs TRBV7-9 and TRBJ2-5; no definite D call. The germline CDR1 and CDR2 sequences are SEHNR and FQNEAQ (reference sequence). CDR3 length: 15 residues. V lost 7 bases, J lost 2 bases, and 17 bases lay in between. The CDR3 DNA reads TGTGCCAGCACCCAATACGGACGGAATCAAGAGACCCAGTACTTC. It codes for CASTQYGRNQETQYF.

This chain connects TRBV11-1 to TRBJ2-1, with 8 bases matching TRBD2. J lost 0 bases, V lost 8 bases, and 9 bases had no gene match. The CDR3 runs to 16 residues. The V gene's germline CDR1 is SGHAT and CDR2 FQDESV (reference sequence). The CDR3 is CASSTRGGSSYNEQFF. CDR3 in DNA: TGTGCCAGCTCCACGCGCGGGGGGAGCTCCTACAATGAGCAGTTCTTC. Full variable domain (rest looked up from reference TRBV11-1 and TRBJ2-1): EAEVAQSPRYKITEKSQAVAFWCDPISGHATLYWYRQILGQGPELLVQFQDESVVDDSQLPKDRFSAERLKGVDSTLKIQPAELGDSAMYLCASSTRGGSSYNEQFFGPGTRLTVL.

Ten or more counts support this clone. This chain links TRBV5-4 with TRBJ2-2; D not resolved. CDR1 is SGHNT, CDR2 YYREEE, per germline (reference sequence). The CDR3 loop spans 12 amino acids. V was shortened by 2 bases and J by 7 bases, with 6 bases between the two germline ends. DNA of the CDR3: TGTGCCAGCAGCTTCCGATACGGGGAGCTGTTTTTT. The encoded protein is CASSFRYGELFF. Combining the CDR3 with reference TRBV5-4 and TRBJ2-2 gives the whole variable domain ETGVTQSPTHLIKTRGQQVTLRCSSQSGHNTVSWYQQALGQGPQFIFQYYREEENGRGNFPPRFSGLQFPNYSSELNVNALELDDSALYLCASSFRYGELFFGEGSRLTVL.

This rearrangement joins TRBV6-5 to TRBJ2-7; D may correspond to TRBD1 or TRBD2 (5 bases each). Between the trimmed V and J ends, which lost 7 bases and 0 bases, there was a span of 13 bases. Germline V lookup: CDR1 MNHEY, CDR2 SVGAGI. This CDR3 is 14 amino acids long. CDR3 in amino acids: CASTDVGTSYEQYF. For the CDR3, the DNA is TGTGCCAGCACCGACGTCGGGACCTCCTACGAGCAGTACTTC.

This rearrangement joins TRBV11-2 to TRBJ2-6; 11 nucleotides match TRBD1. Germline V gene lookup returns CDR1 SGHAT and CDR2 FQNNGV. V was clipped by 4 bases and J by 1 base; unmatched bases: 6. This CDR3 is 18 amino acids long. The CDR3: CASSSRTGGNSGANVLTF. The CDR3 bases are TGTGCCAGCAGCTCCCGGACAGGGGGCAATTCTGGGGCCAACGTCCTGACTTTC.

This clone was seen at least ten times. The J gene is TRBJ1-1, the V gene TRBV10-3; a weak D match, TRBD1 (6 bases). Germline V CDR1 and CDR2: ENHRY, SYGVKD. Trimming took off 6 bases at V and 2 bases at J, with 13 bases between the two ends. This CDR3 is 14 amino acids long. CDR3 in DNA: TGTGCCATCAGCGGGCAACAGGGTAACACTGAAGCTTTCTTT. Its translation is CAISGQQGNTEAFF.

J is TRBJ1-5 and V is TRBV19, with D uncertain. Trimming removed 3 bases at V and 9 bases at J, with 15 bases between. Germline V gives CDR1 LNHDA, CDR2 SQIVND (reference sequence). There are 14 residues in the CDR3. Here the CDR3 reads CASSMKGGPMPQHF. The CDR3 DNA is TGTGCCAGTAGTATGAAGGGAGGACCGATGCCCCAGCATTTT.

The chain is built from TRBV10-3 and TRBJ2-2, with D uncertain. The CDR3 loop spans 13 amino acids. Trimming removed 5 bases from V and 4 bases from J, with 8 bases in between. Germline lookup yields CDR1 ENHRY and CDR2 SYGVKD. The CDR3 protein is CAISQAVTGELFF. Written as DNA, the CDR3 is TGTGCCATCAGTCAGGCCGTCACCGGGGAGCTGTTTTTT.

This clone was recorded at least ten times. The chain uses TRBV11-2 and TRBJ2-7, with 10 bases that match TRBD2. Per the germline V gene, CDR1 is SGHAT and CDR2 is FQNNGV. Trimming at V came to 5 bases and at J to 0 bases, leaving 10 bases not matched to a gene. The CDR3 length is 17 residues. CDR3 coding DNA: TGTGCCAGCAGCCCCCCTGGACTAGCGGCAAGCTCCTACGAGCAGTACTTC. It encodes CASSPPGLAASSYEQYF.

The gene calls are TRBV4-3 and TRBJ1-1; weak D call: TRBD1 (5 bases). The CDR3 totals 13 residues. The V gene's germline CDR1 is LGHNA and CDR2 YSLEER. Trimming shortened V by 1 base and J by 4 bases, and 7 bases separated the two germline ends. CDR3 loop: CASSQAGPTEAFF. In DNA form, the CDR3 reads TGCGCCAGCAGCCAAGCAGGGCCCACTGAAGCTTTCTTT.

The chain uses TRBV4-2 and TRBJ1-3; the D gene is possibly TRBD1 (5 bases). Germline assignment: CDR1 LGHNA and CDR2 YNFKEQ. The CDR3 loop spans 17 amino acids. Trimming pared 0 bases from V and 0 bases from J, leaving 12 bases between. CDR3 nucleotides: TGTGCCAGCAGCCAAGAGGCCCCAGGGACCTCTGGAAACACCATATATTTT. Translation: CASSQEAPGTSGNTIYF.

The J gene is TRBJ2-6, the V gene TRBV28; 9 bases agree with TRBD1. The V gene's germline CDR1 is MDHEN and CDR2 SYDVKM. The CDR3 contains 16 residues. The trim removed 6 bases at V and 4 bases at J, leaving 7 bases unmatched. Here the CDR3 DNA reads TGTGCCAGCAGAACAGGGGGCGCGGCCGGGGCCAACGTCCTGACTTTC. This encodes CASRTGGAAGANVLTF.

This clone has only a few counts. V gene TRBV28 combines with J gene TRBJ2-2; 9 bases agree with TRBD2. The CDR3 totals 14 residues. With 8 bases clipped from V and 6 bases from J, the junction kept 7 bases outside the gene matches. CDR1 MDHEN and CDR2 SYDVKM come from the germline V gene. CDR3 protein: CASVAGGMAGELFF. For the CDR3, the DNA is TGTGCCAGCGTCGCGGGGGGGATGGCCGGGGAGCTGTTTTTT.

V is TRBV30 and J is TRBJ2-7, with a possible D match to TRBD2 (6 bases). V was cut by 5 bases and J by 6 bases, with 17 bases left in between. CDR1 and CDR2 from the germline V gene are GTSNPN and SVGIG (reference sequence). The CDR3 is 13 amino acids. The CDR3 bases are TGTGCCTGGGTAAGGGGAGGTAGAGGCGAGCAGTACTTC. This sequence encodes CAWVRGGRGEQYF.